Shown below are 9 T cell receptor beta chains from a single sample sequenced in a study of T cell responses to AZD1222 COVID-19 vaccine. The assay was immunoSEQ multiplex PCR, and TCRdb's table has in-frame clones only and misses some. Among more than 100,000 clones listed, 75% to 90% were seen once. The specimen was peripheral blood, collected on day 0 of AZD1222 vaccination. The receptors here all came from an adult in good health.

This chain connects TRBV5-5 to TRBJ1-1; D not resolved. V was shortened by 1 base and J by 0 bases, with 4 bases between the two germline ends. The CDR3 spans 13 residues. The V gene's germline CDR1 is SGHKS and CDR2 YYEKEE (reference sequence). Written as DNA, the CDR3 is TGTGCCAGCAGCTTGATGATGAACACTGAAGCTTTCTTT. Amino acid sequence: CASSLMMNTEAFF.

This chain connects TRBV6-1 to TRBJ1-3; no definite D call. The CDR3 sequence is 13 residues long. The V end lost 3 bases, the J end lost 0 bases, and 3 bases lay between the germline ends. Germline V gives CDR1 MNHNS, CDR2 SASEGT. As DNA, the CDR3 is TGTGCCAGCAGTGACGGCTCTGGAAACACCATATATTTT. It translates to CASSDGSGNTIYF.

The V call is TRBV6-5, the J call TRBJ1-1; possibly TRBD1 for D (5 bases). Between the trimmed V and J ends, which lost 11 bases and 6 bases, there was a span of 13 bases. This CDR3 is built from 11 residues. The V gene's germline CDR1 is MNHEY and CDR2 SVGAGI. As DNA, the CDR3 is TGTGCCGTCGACCGGGGGGCTGAAGCTTTCTTT. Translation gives CAVDRGAEAFF.

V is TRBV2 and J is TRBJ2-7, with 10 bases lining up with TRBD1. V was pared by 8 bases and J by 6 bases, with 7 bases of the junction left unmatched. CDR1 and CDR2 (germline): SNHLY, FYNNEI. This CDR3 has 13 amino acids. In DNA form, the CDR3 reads TGTGCCAGCGGGGGACAGGGGACGTCCGAGCAGTACTTC. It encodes CASGGQGTSEQYF.

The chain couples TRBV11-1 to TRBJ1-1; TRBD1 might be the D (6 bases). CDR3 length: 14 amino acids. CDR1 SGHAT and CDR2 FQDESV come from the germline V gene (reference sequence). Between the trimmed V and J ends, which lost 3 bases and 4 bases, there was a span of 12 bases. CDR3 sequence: CASSFGGSGTEAFF. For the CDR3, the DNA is TGTGCCAGCAGCTTTGGGGGCTCTGGCACTGAAGCTTTCTTT.

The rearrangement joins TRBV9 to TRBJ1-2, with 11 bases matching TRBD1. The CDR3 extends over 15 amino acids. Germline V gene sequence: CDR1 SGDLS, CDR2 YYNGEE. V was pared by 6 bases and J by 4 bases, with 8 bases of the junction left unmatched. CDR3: CASNPGTGGTYGYTF. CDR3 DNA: TGTGCCAGCAACCCCGGGACAGGGGGGACCTATGGCTACACCTTC.

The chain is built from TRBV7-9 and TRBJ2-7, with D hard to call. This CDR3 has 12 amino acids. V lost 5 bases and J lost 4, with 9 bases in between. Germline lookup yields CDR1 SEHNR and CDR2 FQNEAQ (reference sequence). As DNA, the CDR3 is TGTGCCAGCAGCAATATAGGGTACGAGCAGTACTTC. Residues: CASSNIGYEQYF. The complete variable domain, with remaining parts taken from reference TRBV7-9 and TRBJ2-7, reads DTGVSQNPRHKITKRGQNVTFRCDPISEHNRLYWYRQTLGQGPEFLTYFQNEAQLEKSRLLSDRFSAERPKGSFSTLEIQRTEQGDSAMYLCASSNIGYEQYFGPGTRLTVT.

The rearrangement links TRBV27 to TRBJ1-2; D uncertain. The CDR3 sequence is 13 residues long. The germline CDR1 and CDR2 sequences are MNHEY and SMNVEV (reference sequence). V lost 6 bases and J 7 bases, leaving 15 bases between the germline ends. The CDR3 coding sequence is TGTGCCAGCAGCCTGCGGGAGAACGGTGGCTACACCTTC. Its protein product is CASSLRENGGYTF.

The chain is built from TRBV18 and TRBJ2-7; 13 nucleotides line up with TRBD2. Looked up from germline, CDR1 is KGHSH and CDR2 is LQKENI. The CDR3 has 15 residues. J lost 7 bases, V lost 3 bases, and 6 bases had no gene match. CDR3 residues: CASSPGLAGVGEQYF. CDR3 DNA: TGTGCCAGCTCACCTGGACTAGCGGGAGTCGGGGAGCAGTACTTC.